The clone carrying this T cell receptor (beta chain) was seen many times. The sample belongs to a study of T cells of healthy individuals. Per the germline V gene, CDR1 is DFQATT and CDR2 is SNEGSKA (reference sequence). After removal of 3 bases from V and 1 base from J, the junction contained 8 bases not matched to a gene. The CDR3 loop spans 16 amino acids. Each CDR3 protein is one row after TCRdb ran MiXCR on the 5' RACE reads. The sample shows some 69,000 distinct CDR3 sequences, around 15% of them seen only once. This TCR came from a human donor in good health. V usage is TRBV20-1 and J usage is TRBJ2-1; TRBD2 aligns across 8 bases. CDR3 in amino acids: CSASRGGPLSYNEQFF. DNA for the CDR3: TGCAGTGCTAGCCGGGGGGGCCCCTTATCCTACAATGAGCAGTTCTTC.